The present T cell receptor (beta chain) was sequenced within a study of cytomegalovirus exposure and HLA in healthy donors. Regarding the study as a whole: A list of 150 or so TCR beta chains associated with cytomegalovirus was given.

13 Jbeta primers and 60 Vbeta primers were used for the PCR. The repertoire was sequenced with immunoSEQ multiplex PCR; TCRdb's copy has only in-frame clones and lacks some. The top ten hold roughly 13% of the sample, which has 100,000 to 150,000 clones, around 77% seen once. In the case of this clone: Its specificity is not known.

The CDR3 extends over 16 amino acids. CDR1 and CDR2 from the germline V gene are MGHRA and YSYEKL. The V and J genes are TRBV4-1 and TRBJ2-7; 11 bases are shared with TRBD2. The DNA end favors TRBJ2-5, so the J call may be wrong. Sequenced: PBMCs. The source of this sequence is a woman aged 40 to 55 in good health and CMV-seropositive. The CDR3 bases are TGCGCCAGCAGCCAAGGGCTAGCGGGAGGAAAAGAGACCCAGTACTTC. Translating it yields CASSQGLAGGKETQYF.